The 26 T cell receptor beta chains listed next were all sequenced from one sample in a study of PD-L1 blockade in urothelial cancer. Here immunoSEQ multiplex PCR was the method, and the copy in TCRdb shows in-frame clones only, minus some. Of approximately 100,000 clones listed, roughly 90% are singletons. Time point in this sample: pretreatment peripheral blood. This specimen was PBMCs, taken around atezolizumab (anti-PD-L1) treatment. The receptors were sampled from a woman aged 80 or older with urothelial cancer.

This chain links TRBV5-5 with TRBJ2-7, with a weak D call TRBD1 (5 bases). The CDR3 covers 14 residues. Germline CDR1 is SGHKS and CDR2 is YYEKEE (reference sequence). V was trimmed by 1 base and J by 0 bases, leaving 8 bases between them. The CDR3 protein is CASSLRGISYEQYF. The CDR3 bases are TGTGCCAGCAGCTTGAGGGGTATCTCCTACGAGCAGTACTTC.

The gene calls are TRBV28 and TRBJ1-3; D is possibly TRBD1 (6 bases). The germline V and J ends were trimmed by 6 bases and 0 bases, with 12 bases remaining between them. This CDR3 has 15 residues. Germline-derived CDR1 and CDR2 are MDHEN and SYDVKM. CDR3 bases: TGTGCCAGCAGGCTCACAGGGATCTCTGGAAACACCATATATTTT. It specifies CASRLTGISGNTIYF.

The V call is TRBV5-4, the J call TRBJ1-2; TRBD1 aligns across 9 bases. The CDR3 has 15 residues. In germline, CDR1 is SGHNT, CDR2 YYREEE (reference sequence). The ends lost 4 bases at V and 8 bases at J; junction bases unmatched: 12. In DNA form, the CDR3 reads TGTGCCAGCAGCGCCCCCGAGGGACAGGGCCGAGGCTACACCTTC. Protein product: CASSAPEGQGRGYTF.

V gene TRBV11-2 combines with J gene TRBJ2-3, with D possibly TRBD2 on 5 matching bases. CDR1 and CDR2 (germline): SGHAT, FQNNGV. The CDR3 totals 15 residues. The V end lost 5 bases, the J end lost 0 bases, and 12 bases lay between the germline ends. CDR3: CASSGLDPSTDTQYF. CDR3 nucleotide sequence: TGTGCCAGCAGCGGACTCGACCCTAGCACAGATACGCAGTATTTT.

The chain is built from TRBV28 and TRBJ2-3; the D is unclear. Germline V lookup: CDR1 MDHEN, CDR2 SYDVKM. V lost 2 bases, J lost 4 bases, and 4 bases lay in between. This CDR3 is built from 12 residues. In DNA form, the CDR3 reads TGTGCCAGCAGTTTACGGGCAGATACGCAGTATTTT. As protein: CASSLRADTQYF.

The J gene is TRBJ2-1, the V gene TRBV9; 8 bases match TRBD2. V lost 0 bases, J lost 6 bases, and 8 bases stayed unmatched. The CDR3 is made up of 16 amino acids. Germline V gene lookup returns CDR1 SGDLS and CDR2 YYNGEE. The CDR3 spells CASSVVREVVINEQFF. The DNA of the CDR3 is TGTGCCAGCAGCGTAGTGCGGGAGGTGGTTATCAATGAGCAGTTCTTC.

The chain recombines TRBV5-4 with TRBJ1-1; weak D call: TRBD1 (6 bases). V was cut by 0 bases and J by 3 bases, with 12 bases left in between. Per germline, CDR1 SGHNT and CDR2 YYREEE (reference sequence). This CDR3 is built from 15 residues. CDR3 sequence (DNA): TGTGCCAGCAGCTTGGCCCCTCGACAGGACACTGAAGCTTTCTTT. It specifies CASSLAPRQDTEAFF.

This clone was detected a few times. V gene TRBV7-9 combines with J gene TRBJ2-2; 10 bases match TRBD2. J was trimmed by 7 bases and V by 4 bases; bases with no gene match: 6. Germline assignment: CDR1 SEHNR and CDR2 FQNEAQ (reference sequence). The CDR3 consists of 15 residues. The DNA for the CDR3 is TGTGCCAGCAGCTCAAGCGGGAGGGCCGACGGGGAGCTGTTTTTT. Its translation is CASSSSGRADGELFF.

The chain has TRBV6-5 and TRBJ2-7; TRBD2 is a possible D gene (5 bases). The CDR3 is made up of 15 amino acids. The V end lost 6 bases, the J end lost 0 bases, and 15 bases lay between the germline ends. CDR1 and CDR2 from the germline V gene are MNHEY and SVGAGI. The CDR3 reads CASSHSGVSSYEQYF. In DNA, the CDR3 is TGTGCCAGCAGCCACTCCGGGGTTAGCTCCTACGAGCAGTACTTC.

CDR3 region: CASSDLGLSGNTIYF. The CDR3 DNA reads as TGTGCCAGCAGTGACCTAGGCCTCTCTGGAAACACCATATATTTT. J is TRBJ1-3 and V is TRBV14; no clear D gene. Germline loops: CDR1 SGHDN, CDR2 FVKESK. The CDR3 consists of 15 residues. Trimming took off 6 bases at V and 0 bases at J, with 12 bases between the two ends.

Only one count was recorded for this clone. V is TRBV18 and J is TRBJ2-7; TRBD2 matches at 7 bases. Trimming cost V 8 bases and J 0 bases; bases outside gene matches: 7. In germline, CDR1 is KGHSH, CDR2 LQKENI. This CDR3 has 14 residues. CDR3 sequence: CASTSTSSSYEQYF. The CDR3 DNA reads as TGTGCCAGCACGTCGACTAGCTCCTCCTACGAGCAGTACTTC.

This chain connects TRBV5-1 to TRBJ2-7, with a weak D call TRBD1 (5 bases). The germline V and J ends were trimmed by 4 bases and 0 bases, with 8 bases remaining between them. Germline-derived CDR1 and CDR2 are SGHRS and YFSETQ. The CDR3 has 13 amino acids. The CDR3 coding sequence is TGCGCCAGCAGCGTCGGACACTCCTACGAGCAGTACTTC. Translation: CASSVGHSYEQYF.

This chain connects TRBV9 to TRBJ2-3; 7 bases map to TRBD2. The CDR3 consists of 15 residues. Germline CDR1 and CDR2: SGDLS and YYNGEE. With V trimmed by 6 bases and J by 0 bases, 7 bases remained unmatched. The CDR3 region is CASTPSGFSTDTQYF. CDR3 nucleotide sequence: TGTGCCAGCACCCCTAGCGGATTTAGCACAGATACGCAGTATTTT. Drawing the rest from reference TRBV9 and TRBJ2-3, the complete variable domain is DSGVTQTPKHLITATGQRVTLRCSPRSGDLSVYWYQQSLDQGLQFLIQYYNGEERAKGNILERFSAQQFPDLHSELNLSSLELGDSALYFCASTPSGFSTDTQYFGPGTRLTVL.

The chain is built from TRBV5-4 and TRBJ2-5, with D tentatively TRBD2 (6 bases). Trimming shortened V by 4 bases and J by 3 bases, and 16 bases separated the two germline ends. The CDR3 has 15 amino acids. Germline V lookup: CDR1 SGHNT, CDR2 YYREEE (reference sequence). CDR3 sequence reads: CASSPEGGLKETQYF. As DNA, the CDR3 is TGTGCCAGCAGCCCGGAAGGAGGGCTAAAAGAGACCCAGTACTTC.

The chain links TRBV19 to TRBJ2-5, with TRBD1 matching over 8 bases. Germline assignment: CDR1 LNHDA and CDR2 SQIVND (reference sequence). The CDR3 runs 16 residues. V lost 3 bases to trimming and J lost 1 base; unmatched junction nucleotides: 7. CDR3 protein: CASSIEAGGTQETQYF. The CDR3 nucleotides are TGTGCCAGTAGTATTGAGGCAGGGGGCACCCAAGAGACCCAGTACTTC.

CDR3 DNA: TGTGCCAGCAGCGTAGAAAGGGGGTGGTCCTACGAGCAGTACTTC. This codes for CASSVERGWSYEQYF. The V and J genes are TRBV9 and TRBJ2-7; a possible D gene is TRBD1 (6 bases). Trimming shortened V by 0 bases and J by 1 base, and 11 bases separated the two germline ends. Germline V gives CDR1 SGDLS, CDR2 YYNGEE. The CDR3 length is 15 residues.

The DNA of the CDR3 is TGTGCCAGCAGTGGGGGACTACATTCGTGGTCGTACTTC. It codes for CASSGGLHSWSYF. The V and J genes are TRBV6-1 and TRBJ2-4; 7 positions agree with TRBD2. V was clipped by 4 bases and J by 15 bases; unmatched bases: 12. This CDR3 has 13 amino acids. Germline V gene sequence: CDR1 MNHNS, CDR2 SASEGT.

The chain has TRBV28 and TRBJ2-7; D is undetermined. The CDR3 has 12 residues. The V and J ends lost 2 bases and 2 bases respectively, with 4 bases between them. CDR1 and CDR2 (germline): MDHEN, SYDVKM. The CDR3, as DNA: TGTGCCAGCAGTTTACAGGCCTACGAGCAGTACTTC. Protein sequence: CASSLQAYEQYF.

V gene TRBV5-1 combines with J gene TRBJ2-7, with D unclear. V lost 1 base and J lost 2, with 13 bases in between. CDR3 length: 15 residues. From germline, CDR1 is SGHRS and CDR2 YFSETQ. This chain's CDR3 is CASSLNVGSAYEQYF. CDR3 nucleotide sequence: TGCGCCAGCAGCTTGAACGTCGGGTCAGCCTACGAGCAGTACTTC.

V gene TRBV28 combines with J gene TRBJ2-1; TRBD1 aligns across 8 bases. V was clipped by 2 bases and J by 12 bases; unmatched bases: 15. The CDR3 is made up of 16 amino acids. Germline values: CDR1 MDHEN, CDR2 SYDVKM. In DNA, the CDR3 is TGTGCCAGCAGTTTAAGTACCCCAGGGGGCTCGCGGCGGCAGTTCTTC. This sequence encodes CASSLSTPGGSRRQFF.

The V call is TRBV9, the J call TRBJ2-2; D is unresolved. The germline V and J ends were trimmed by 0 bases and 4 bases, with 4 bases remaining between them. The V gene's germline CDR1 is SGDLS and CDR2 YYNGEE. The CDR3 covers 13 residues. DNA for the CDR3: TGTGCCAGCAGCGTAGCGTTCACCGGGGAGCTGTTTTTT. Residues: CASSVAFTGELFF.

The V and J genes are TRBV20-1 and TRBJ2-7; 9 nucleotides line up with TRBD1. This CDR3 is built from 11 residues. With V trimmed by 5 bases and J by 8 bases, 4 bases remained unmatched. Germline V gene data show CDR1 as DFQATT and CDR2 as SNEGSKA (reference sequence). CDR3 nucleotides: TGCAGTGCTGACGGACAGGGGCAGCAGTACTTC. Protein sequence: CSADGQGQQYF.

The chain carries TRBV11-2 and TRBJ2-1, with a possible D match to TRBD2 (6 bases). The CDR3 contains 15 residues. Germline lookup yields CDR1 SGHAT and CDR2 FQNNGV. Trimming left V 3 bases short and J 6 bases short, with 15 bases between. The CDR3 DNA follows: TGTGCCAGCAGCTTTCTTGAGGGAGGTGTCAATGAGCAGTTCTTC. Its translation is CASSFLEGGVNEQFF. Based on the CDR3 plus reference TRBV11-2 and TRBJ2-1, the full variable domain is EAGVAQSPRYKIIEKRQSVAFWCNPISGHATLYWYQQILGQGPKLLIQFQNNGVVDDSQLPKDRFSAERLKGVDSTLKIQPAKLEDSAVYLCASSFLEGGVNEQFFGPGTRLTVL.

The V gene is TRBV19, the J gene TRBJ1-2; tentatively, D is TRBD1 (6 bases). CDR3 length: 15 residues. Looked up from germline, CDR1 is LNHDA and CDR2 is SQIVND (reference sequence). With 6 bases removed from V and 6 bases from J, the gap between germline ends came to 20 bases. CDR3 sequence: CASSQTGSTTDGYTF. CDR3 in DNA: TGTGCCAGTAGCCAGACAGGCTCAACCACAGATGGCTACACCTTC.

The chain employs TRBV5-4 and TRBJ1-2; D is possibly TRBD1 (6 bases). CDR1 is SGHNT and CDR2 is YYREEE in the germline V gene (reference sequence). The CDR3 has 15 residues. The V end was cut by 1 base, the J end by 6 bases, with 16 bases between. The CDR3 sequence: CASSLSQGLGDGYTF. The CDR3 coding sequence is TGTGCCAGCAGCTTGTCCCAGGGGCTCGGGGATGGCTACACCTTC.

The CDR3 spells CASSSQSTLAYEQYF. The CDR3 nucleotides are TGTGCCAGCAGCTCACAGTCAACGCTCGCCTACGAGCAGTACTTC. This chain uses TRBV28 with TRBJ2-7; unclear D gene. V was shortened by 6 bases and J by 2 bases, with 17 bases between the two germline ends. Germline-derived CDR1 and CDR2 are MDHEN and SYDVKM. The CDR3 consists of 15 residues. Complete variable domain (other parts from reference TRBV28 and TRBJ2-7): DVKVTQSSRYLVKRTGEKVFLECVQDMDHENMFWYRQDPGLGLRLIYFSYDVKMKEKGDIPEGYSVSREKKERFSLILESASTNQTSMYLCASSSQSTLAYEQYFGPGTRLTVT.